This T cell receptor (beta chain) comes out of a study of post-analysis software for immune sequencing data. Findings of the study overall: Patients used four to six TRBV segments, including TRBV5-6, TRBV5-1 and TRBV20-1, more often than controls. Strong same-batch co-clustering of samples appeared with F measure clustering.

The sample holds one count of this clonotype. As yet, its antigen is unknown. V dropped 5 bases and J dropped 6; count of bases not matched to a gene: 3. Germline CDR1 MNHEY, CDR2 SMNVEV (reference sequence). The CDR3 is 13 residues long. cDNA libraries of TCR beta carried unique molecular identifiers. Each CDR3 protein is one row after TCRdb ran MiXCR on the PCR reads. The sample yields about 770,000 distinct CDR3 sequences, about 43% seen once. The chain joins TRBV27 to TRBJ2-4, with 8 bases aligning to TRBD1. Sample: blood. The receptor comes from a girl aged 10-17 years with multiple sclerosis. CDR3: CASSPTGVNIQYF. In DNA, the CDR3 is TGTGCCAGCAGTCCGACAGGGGTAAACATTCAGTACTTC.